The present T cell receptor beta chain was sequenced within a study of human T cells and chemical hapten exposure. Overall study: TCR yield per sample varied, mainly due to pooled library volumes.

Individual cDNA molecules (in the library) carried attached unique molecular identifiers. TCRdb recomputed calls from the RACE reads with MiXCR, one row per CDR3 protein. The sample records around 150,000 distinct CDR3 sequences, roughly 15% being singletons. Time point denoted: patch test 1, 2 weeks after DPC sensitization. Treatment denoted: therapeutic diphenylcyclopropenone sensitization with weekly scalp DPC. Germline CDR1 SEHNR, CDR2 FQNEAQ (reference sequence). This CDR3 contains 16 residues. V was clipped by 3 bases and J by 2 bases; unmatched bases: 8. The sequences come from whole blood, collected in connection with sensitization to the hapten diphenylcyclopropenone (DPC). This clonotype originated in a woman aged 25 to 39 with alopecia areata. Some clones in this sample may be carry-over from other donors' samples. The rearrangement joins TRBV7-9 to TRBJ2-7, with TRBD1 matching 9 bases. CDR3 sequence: CASSFPGTGRTYEQYF. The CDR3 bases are TGTGCCAGCAGCTTTCCAGGGACAGGGAGGACCTACGAGCAGTACTTC.